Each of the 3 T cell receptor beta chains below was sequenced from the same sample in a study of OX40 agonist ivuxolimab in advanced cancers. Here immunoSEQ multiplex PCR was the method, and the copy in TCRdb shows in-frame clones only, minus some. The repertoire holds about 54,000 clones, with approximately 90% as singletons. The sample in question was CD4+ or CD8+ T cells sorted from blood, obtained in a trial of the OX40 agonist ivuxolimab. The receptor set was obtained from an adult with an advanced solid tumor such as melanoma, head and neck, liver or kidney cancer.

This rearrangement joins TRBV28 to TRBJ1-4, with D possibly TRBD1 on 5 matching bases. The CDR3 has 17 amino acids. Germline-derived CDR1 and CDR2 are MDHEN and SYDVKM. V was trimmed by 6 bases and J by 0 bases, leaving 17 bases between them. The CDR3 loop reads CASRSGTSGATNEKLFF. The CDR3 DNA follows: TGTGCCAGCAGATCCGGGACTTCTGGAGCAACTAATGAAAAACTGTTTTTT. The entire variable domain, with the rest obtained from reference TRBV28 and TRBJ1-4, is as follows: DVKVTQSSRYLVKRTGEKVFLECVQDMDHENMFWYRQDPGLGLRLIYFSYDVKMKEKGDIPEGYSVSREKKERFSLILESASTNQTSMYLCASRSGTSGATNEKLFFGSGTQLSVL.

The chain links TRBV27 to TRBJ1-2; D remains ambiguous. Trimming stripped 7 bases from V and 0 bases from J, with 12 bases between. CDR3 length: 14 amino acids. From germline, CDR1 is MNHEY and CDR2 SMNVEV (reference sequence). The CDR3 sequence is CASTPAGANYGYTF. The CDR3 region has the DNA TGTGCCAGCACTCCGGCAGGCGCTAACTATGGCTACACCTTC.

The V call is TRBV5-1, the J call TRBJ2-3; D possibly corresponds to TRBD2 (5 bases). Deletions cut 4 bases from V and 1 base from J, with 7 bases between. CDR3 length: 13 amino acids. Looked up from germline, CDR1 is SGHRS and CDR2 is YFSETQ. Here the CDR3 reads CASSGGGTDTQYF. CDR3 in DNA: TGCGCCAGCAGCGGAGGTGGCACAGATACGCAGTATTTT.